A selection of T cell receptor beta chains follows, all from one sample in a study of identical twins. TCRdb re-analysed the 5' RACE reads in MiXCR, keeping a single row per CDR3 protein. The sample lists about 520,000 distinct CDR3 sequences; around 20% were seen once. These data also formed part of another study, on T cells expressing NK-cell markers.

Sequencing was performed on CD4+ T cells sorted from blood. The receptor set was obtained from a woman aged 18-35 years in good health. CDR3s include the opening cysteine and the closing phenylalanine or tryptophan. D genes are given only for firm matches. The size entry is marked missing in some rows and otherwise reads once, few, many or a size class.

clone_size	v_call	j_call	d_call	cdr3_nt	cdr3_aa
.	TRBV20-1	TRBJ2-7	.	TGCAGTGCTAGGGCTAATAACTACGAGCAGTACTTC	CSARANNYEQYF
many	TRBV5-1	TRBJ1-1	.	TGCGCCAGCAGCCTGTTCGGGGTCACTGAAGCTTTCTTT	CASSLFGVTEAFF
few	TRBV10-3	TRBJ2-5	TRBD2	TGTACCATCAGAGCCTGGGCGGGGGGTAACCAAGAGACCCAGTACTTC	CTIRAWAGGNQETQYF
few	TRBV20-1	TRBJ1-1	.	TGCAGTGCTAGAGCAGGGGTTACCACTGAAGCTTTCTTT	CSARAGVTTEAFF
.	TRBV4-3	TRBJ1-1	.	TGCGCCAGCAGCCAAGATTCTGGGGGCACTGAAGCTTTCTTT	CASSQDSGGTEAFF
.	TRBV9	TRBJ2-1	TRBD2	TGTGCCAGCAGCGTAAGCGGGAGGGCAGACGATGAGCAGTTCTTC	CASSVSGRADDEQFF
.	TRBV27	TRBJ2-6	TRBD1	TGTGCCAGCAGTACGGACAGGACCATCTCTGGGGCCAACGTCCTGACTTTC	CASSTDRTISGANVLTF
few	TRBV12-3/TRBV12-4	TRBJ1-4	.	TGTGCCAGCAGTTTCGACACGGGTGAGGGAAAACTGTTTTTT	CASSFDTGEGKLFF
.	TRBV7-2	TRBJ2-1	.	TGTGCCAGCAGCTTCTCTGGGACTCTTCACAATGAGCAGTTCTTC	CASSFSGTLHNEQFF
few	TRBV7-2	TRBJ1-2	TRBD1	TGTGCCAGCAGCCGAGACAGGGTTAGCTATGGCTACACCTTC	CASSRDRVSYGYTF
.	TRBV20-1	TRBJ2-2	.	TGCAGTGCTAGTGGTCAGGGTAGCGCCGGGGAGCTGTTTTTT	CSASGQGSAGELFF
.	TRBV5-1	TRBJ1-1	.	TGCGCCAGCAGCTTGGCCACGGGGATGGCAGCTTTCTTT	CASSLATGMAAFF
many	TRBV11-2	TRBJ2-4	TRBD2	TGTGCCAGCAGCTTAAAGGCGGGAGGTGCCTTAGGCAAAAACATTCAGTACTTC	CASSLKAGGALGKNIQYF
many	TRBV5-5	TRBJ1-1	TRBD1	TGTGCCAGCAGCTACCGGGACAGGAACCCAAGGAAAGCTTTCTTT	CASSYRDRNPRKAFF
few	TRBV3-1	TRBJ2-4	.	TGTGCCAGCAGCCGTCAGCGATCCAAAAACATTCAGTACTTC	CASSRQRSKNIQYF
many	TRBV29-1	TRBJ2-6	.	TGCAGCGTAGATGACAGTTCTGGGGCCAACGTCCTGACTTTC	CSVDDSSGANVLTF
.	TRBV12-3/TRBV12-4	TRBJ1-2	.	TGTGCCAGCAGTCTAAACAGGGTTCACTATGGCTACACCTTC	CASSLNRVHYGYTF
.	TRBV6-1	TRBJ2-2	.	TGTGCCAGCAGTGACAGAGGGACAAACACCGGGGAGCTGTTTTTT	CASSDRGTNTGELFF
few	TRBV20-1	TRBJ2-7	TRBD2	TGCAGTGCGAGACTAGCGGCTACCTACGAGCAGTACTTC	CSARLAATYEQYF
few	TRBV6-1	TRBJ2-5	.	TGTGCCAGCAGTAGGACGTATCAAGAGACCCAGTACTTC	CASSRTYQETQYF
few	TRBV6-6	TRBJ2-5	.	TGTGCCAGCAGCCTGTACTGGACCCAGTACTTC	CASSLYWTQYF
.	TRBV7-3	TRBJ2-5	TRBD2	TGTGCCAGCAGCTCGACTAGCTCGGAGACCCAGTACTTC	CASSSTSSETQYF
.	TRBV25-1	TRBJ2-7	.	TGTGCCAGCGGCGAGGCCGTCCACGAGCAGTACTTC	CASGEAVHEQYF
few	TRBV20-1	TRBJ2-1	TRBD2	TGCAGTGCGAGGGTACTAGCGGGAGCCCACAATGAGCAGTTCTTC	CSARVLAGAHNEQFF
few	TRBV2	TRBJ2-3	TRBD2	TGTGCCAGCAGAGTTATAGTTGGCGGGACTACCACAGATACGCAGTATTTT	CASRVIVGGTTTDTQYF
.	TRBV7-9	TRBJ2-3	.	TGTGCCAGCAGCTTAGAGGGGGTTACGCAGTATTTT	CASSLEGVTQYF
.	TRBV28	TRBJ2-7	.	TGTGCCAGCAGTTTATCGGCCATCGGTCAGTACTTC	CASSLSAIGQYF
few	TRBV4-3	TRBJ2-1	TRBD2	TGCGCCAGCAGCCAAGAACTTTCCGGCGTAGCGGGCATCTACAATGAGCAGTTCTTC	CASSQELSGVAGIYNEQFF
.	TRBV3-1	TRBJ2-1	TRBD2	TGTGCCAGCAGCCTCCCCGGCGGACTAGTAACGAATGAGCAGTTCTTC	CASSLPGGLVTNEQFF
few	TRBV12-3/TRBV12-4	TRBJ1-2	.	TGTGCCAGTGTGGATAGCGGGTATGGCTACACCTTC	CASVDSGYGYTF
.	TRBV6-1	TRBJ2-1	TRBD2	TGTGCCAGCAGCCGGCCCGGGACTAGGGGTGGCAATGAGCAGTTCTTC	CASSRPGTRGGNEQFF
.	TRBV10-3	TRBJ2-5	TRBD2	TGTGCCACCTCCGCGGGGGGGAAGGAGACCCAGTACTTC	CATSAGGKETQYF
few	TRBV29-1	TRBJ2-5	TRBD2	TGCAGCGTTGAATTGGGGGGGAAGACCCAGTACTTC	CSVELGGKTQYF
.	TRBV5-8	TRBJ2-7	TRBD2	TGTGCCAGCAGCTTGCGGGAGGGGCCGCACGAGCAGTACTTC	CASSLREGPHEQYF
.	TRBV12-3/TRBV12-4	TRBJ2-3	TRBD2	TGTGCCAGCAGTTTAACGCGGGAGGGCACAGATACGCAGTATTTT	CASSLTREGTDTQYF
.	TRBV5-1	TRBJ2-1	TRBD2	TGCGCCAGCGTACTAAGCGGGAATTCCTACAATGAGCAGTTCTTC	CASVLSGNSYNEQFF
.	TRBV6-4	TRBJ2-3	.	TGTGCCAGCAGTGACTGGGGGGCCCCCACAGATACGCAGTATTTT	CASSDWGAPTDTQYF
.	TRBV20-1	TRBJ1-1	.	TGCAGTGCTAGTGGGGATCAAGTCACTGAAGCTTTCTTT	CSASGDQVTEAFF
.	TRBV3-1	TRBJ1-6	.	TGTGCCAGCAGCCAAGAGCGGCACGCACCCCTCCACTTT	CASSQERHAPLHF
.	TRBV12-3/TRBV12-4	TRBJ2-7	.	TGTGCCAGCAGTTTAAGGGAAGTCTACGAGCAGTACTTC	CASSLREVYEQYF
.	TRBV20-1	TRBJ2-2	TRBD1	TGCAGTGCTAGGGGCAGGGGGACGTCCGGGGAGTCACGGAGGAGGGAGCTGTTTTTT	CSARGRGTSGESRRRELFF
.	TRBV7-9	TRBJ2-7	.	TGTGCCAGCAGCTCCTGGACAAACTACGAGCAGTACTTC	CASSSWTNYEQYF
few	TRBV12-3/TRBV12-4	TRBJ2-3	TRBD2	TGTGCCAGCAGTTTAGAGTACCGGGAGGTTCGGCCAGATACGCAGTATTTT	CASSLEYREVRPDTQYF
.	TRBV4-3	TRBJ2-7	.	TGCGCCAGCAGCCAAGATCTTCTACGGGCTGGCTACGAGCAGTACTTC	CASSQDLLRAGYEQYF
.	TRBV10-3	TRBJ2-1	.	TGTGCCATCAGTGAGTCGTCGGGGAACAATGAGCAGTTCTTC	CAISESSGNNEQFF
.	TRBV20-1	TRBJ2-5	TRBD2	TGCAGTGCTACCTTCGGAACTAGCGGGGAGGAGACCCAGTACTTC	CSATFGTSGEETQYF
.	TRBV12-5	TRBJ2-3	.	TGTGCTAGTGGTTTGGGGACAGTGGAGGGAGATACGCAGTATTTT	CASGLGTVEGDTQYF
.	TRBV19	TRBJ2-5	TRBD2	TGTGCCAGTAGTACAATGGGGACTAGCGAGGAGACCCAGTACTTC	CASSTMGTSEETQYF